This T cell receptor beta chain came from a study of shared clonotypes between healthy human individuals. Assay used: immunoSEQ multiplex PCR; TCRdb lists only in-frame clones, some missing. The table records roughly 700,000 clones, around 72% of them present only once. This clone has only one observation. This CDR3 is built from 15 residues. Germline V gene sequence: CDR1 MDHEN, CDR2 SYDVKM. V lost 2 bases and J 1 base, leaving 9 bases between the germline ends. The material sequenced was memory CD4+ T cells sorted from blood. Specified subset: CD45RA-negative fraction. The chain employs TRBV28 and TRBJ1-3; D is undetermined. The source is a woman in her thirties in good health. The CDR3 reads CASSLGLRSGNTIYF. The CDR3 DNA reads TGTGCCAGCAGTTTAGGGTTGAGATCTGGAAACACCATATATTTT.